The entry below gives a single T cell receptor (beta chain) sequence along with its context. This clonotype was counted only a few times. What this receptor recognizes is not known. Base qualities are not provided; no much larger clone lies one nucleotide away. The data stem from a study of T cells after yellow fever vaccination (dated by TCRdb to the late 2010s). Some background on the complete study: The SMART-Seq v4 Ultra Low Input RNA kit was used to prepare libraries from fractions with low cell numbers. Two healthy male donors, one aged 18 to 30 and one aged 30 to 39 years, were included in the cohort. Blood samples were taken at several timepoints before and after primary and secondary immunization, and bulk PBMC replicates and cell subsets were isolated. Bulk TCR alpha and beta repertoires were sequenced longitudinally to track T-cell clones before and after primary and booster YFV17D yellow fever vaccination.

Between the V and J ends, shortened by 6 bases and 15 bases respectively, the junction contains 24 bases. The CDR3 has 14 amino acids, counting the end cysteine and phenylalanine. Left in the record is the CDR3 DNA by itself, 42 bases read in frame from the first base. CDR1 and CDR2 were assigned from the germline V gene (reference sequence) as WNHNN and SYGVQD. General conclusions and limits of the study: The secondary T-cell response was weaker than the primary response but faster, peaking on day 5 instead of day 15. Because abundant contaminating clonotypes from the bulk population could be contained in FACS-sorted repertoires, computational filtering was required. A small share of clonotypes occurred in both CD4 and CD8 compartments, likely arising from convergent recombination. Only a couple of donors were included in the study, so the extent to which the findings can be generalized is limited. Most clones expanded after primary vaccination (about 96% of CD4 and around 89% of CD8) were re-detected after the booster, suggesting that broad memory maintenance occurred.

The run used an Illumina NovaSeq 6000. TCR cDNA was synthesized by 5'RACE template switching, through which a universal primer site and unique molecular identifiers were introduced. Priming for cDNA synthesis came from both the TCR alpha and TCR beta constant segments. Libraries were amplified in two PCR steps, with sample barcodes and sequencing adapters added in the second step. Sequencing of libraries was done on Illumina HiSeq 2500 (2x100 bp) or NovaSeq (2x150 bp). On the authors' methods: Reads were demultiplexed and collapsed into UMI consensus sequences with MIGEC, and V(D)J alignment was performed with MiXCR. Using edgeR on replicate PBMC samples, clonotypes were called vaccine-responding if FDR was below 0.01 and the log2 fold change was above 5 up to day 15. CD4 or CD8 identity was assigned to each bulk clonotype according to whether the clonotype was present at higher abundance in the sequenced CD4 repertoire or the sequenced CD8 repertoire. TCRdb reprocessed the public reads (quality trimming at Q25 with fastp, clone calling with MiXCR) and kept in-frame beta chains. Rows with a matching CDR3 protein are joined into one entry that keeps the most common DNA and genes. For this entry, the V and J calls and clone size follow TCRdb and not the study's own pipeline. Here the sample has hundreds of thousands of distinct CDR3 sequences; 4.1% occur a single time. Under 30% of the sample is taken by the ten largest.

This sample's treatment or condition label indicates: live attenuated yellow fever vaccine strain. At each blood-draw timepoint, two biological replicates of bulk PBMCs were obtained. PBMCs were isolated from peripheral blood using a standard Ficoll-Paque protocol. TriZol was used to extract RNA from bulk PBMCs, CD4 and CD8 fractions, and dextramer-positive and dextramer-negative fractions. This clonotype was obtained from a man aged 18 to 30 who received the YFV17D yellow fever vaccine. The specimen comprised PBMCs, sampled 5 days after the yellow fever booster vaccination. Recombination joined TRBV10-1 with TRBJ2-1; the D gene is perhaps TRBD2, on 6 matching bases. The CDR3: CASSDFAGRRLMFF. The bases read TGCGCCAGCAGCGACTTTGCGGGACGCCGCTTAATGTTCTTC.